Listed below are T cell receptor beta chains from one sample, sequenced in a study of blood T cell repertoires in COVID-19. Profiled with immunoSEQ multiplex PCR; TCRdb holds only in-frame clones, not every one. The repertoire holds some 430,000 clones, with 90% as singletons. Sequenced: PBMCs or T cells enriched from blood (not recorded which). The source is a man aged 18 to 30 who had recovered from COVID-19. CDR3s include the opening cysteine and the closing phenylalanine or tryptophan. D genes are given only for firm matches. Where a row states a size, it is once, few, many or the class of an expanded clone; other rows omit it.

cdr3_aa: CASSPTGGQGTDTQYF; cdr3_nt: TGCGCCAGCAGCCCAACCGGGGGACAGGGCACAGATACGCAGTATTTT; j_call: TRBJ2-3; d_call: TRBD1; clone_size: -; v_call: TRBV4-1
cdr3_aa: CASSTRGTSQPQHF; cdr3_nt: TGTGCCAGCAGTACAAGAGGTACGAGTCAGCCCCAGCATTTT; j_call: TRBJ1-5; d_call: -; clone_size: once; v_call: TRBV6-5
cdr3_aa: CASSLGKDQGGYTF; cdr3_nt: TGTGCCAGCAGCTTAGGAAAAGACCAGGGTGGCTACACCTTC; j_call: TRBJ1-2; d_call: -; clone_size: -; v_call: TRBV7-9
cdr3_aa: CASSLGGQLTGELFF; cdr3_nt: TGTGCCAGCAGCTTAGGCGGTCAGCTCACCGGGGAGCTGTTTTTT; j_call: TRBJ2-2; d_call: -; clone_size: -; v_call: TRBV7-8
cdr3_aa: CASSLAQGSTEAFF; cdr3_nt: TGTGCCAGCAGCTTGGCACAGGGGAGCACTGAAGCTTTCTTT; j_call: TRBJ1-1; d_call: TRBD1; clone_size: -; v_call: TRBV11-2
cdr3_aa: CASSQGGPGNTIYF; cdr3_nt: TGTGCCAGCAGCCAAGGGGGCCCTGGAAACACCATATATTTT; j_call: TRBJ1-3; d_call: TRBD1; clone_size: -; v_call: TRBV11-3
cdr3_aa: CASSQALRGTLHF; cdr3_nt: TGTGCCAGCAGCCAAGCCCTAAGGGGTACCCTCCACTTT; j_call: TRBJ1-6; d_call: -; clone_size: -; v_call: TRBV14
cdr3_aa: CASSQEVGDSNQPQHF; cdr3_nt: TGTGCCAGCAGCCAAGAGGTGGGAGATAGCAATCAGCCCCAGCATTTT; j_call: TRBJ1-5; d_call: -; clone_size: -; v_call: TRBV14
cdr3_aa: CASSQDSGRVTTYEQYF; cdr3_nt: TGTGCCAGCAGCCAAGATTCTGGCAGGGTTACGACCTACGAGCAGTACTTC; j_call: TRBJ2-7; d_call: -; clone_size: -; v_call: TRBV3-1/TRBV3-2
cdr3_aa: CASSLSGSGSNQPQHF; cdr3_nt: TGTGCCAGCAGTTTATCCGGGTCCGGTAGCAATCAGCCCCAGCATTTT; j_call: TRBJ1-5; d_call: -; clone_size: -; v_call: TRBV27
cdr3_aa: CASSRRGPAANEKLFF; cdr3_nt: TGTGCCAGCAGCCGCAGGGGACCTGCTGCTAATGAAAAACTGTTTTTT; j_call: TRBJ1-4; d_call: -; clone_size: -; v_call: TRBV7-9
cdr3_aa: CASSPEGQGAEQFF; cdr3_nt: TGTGCCAGCAGCCCGGAGGGCCAGGGAGCTGAGCAGTTCTTC; j_call: TRBJ2-1; d_call: -; clone_size: -; v_call: TRBV7-9
cdr3_aa: CASRKGAGMSYEQYF; cdr3_nt: TGCGCCAGCAGGAAGGGGGCAGGGATGTCGTACGAGCAGTACTTC; j_call: TRBJ2-7; d_call: TRBD1; clone_size: -; v_call: TRBV4-1
cdr3_aa: CASSLRQGVVTFWSEAFF; cdr3_nt: TGTGCCAGCAGCTTACGACAGGGGGTTGTGACATTCTGGTCTGAAGCTTTCTTT; j_call: TRBJ1-1; d_call: TRBD1; clone_size: -; v_call: TRBV7-3
cdr3_aa: CASTRHPHQPQHF; cdr3_nt: TGTGCTTCGACCCGACACCCCCATCAGCCCCAGCATTTT; j_call: TRBJ1-5; d_call: -; clone_size: -; v_call: TRBV19
cdr3_aa: CATAGQGGYEQYF; cdr3_nt: TGTGCCACCGCGGGACAGGGGGGCTACGAGCAGTACTTC; j_call: TRBJ2-7; d_call: TRBD1; clone_size: -; v_call: TRBV28
cdr3_aa: CASSGRTRAETQYF; cdr3_nt: TGTGCCAGCAGCGGCAGGACTCGGGCGGAGACCCAGTACTTC; j_call: TRBJ2-5; d_call: -; clone_size: few; v_call: TRBV5-4